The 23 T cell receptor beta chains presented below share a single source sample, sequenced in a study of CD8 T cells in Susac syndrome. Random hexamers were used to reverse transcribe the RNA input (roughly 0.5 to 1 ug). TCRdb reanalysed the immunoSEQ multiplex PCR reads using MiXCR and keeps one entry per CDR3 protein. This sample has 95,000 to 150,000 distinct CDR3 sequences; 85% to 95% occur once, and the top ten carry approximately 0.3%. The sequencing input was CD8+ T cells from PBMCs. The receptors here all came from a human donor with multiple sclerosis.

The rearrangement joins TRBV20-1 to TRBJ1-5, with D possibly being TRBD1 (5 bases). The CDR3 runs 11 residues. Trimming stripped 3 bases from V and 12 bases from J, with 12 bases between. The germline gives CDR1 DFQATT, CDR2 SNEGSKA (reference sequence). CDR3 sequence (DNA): TGCAGTGCTAGGACCGGGACCGTCCAGCATTTT. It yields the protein CSARTGTVQHF.

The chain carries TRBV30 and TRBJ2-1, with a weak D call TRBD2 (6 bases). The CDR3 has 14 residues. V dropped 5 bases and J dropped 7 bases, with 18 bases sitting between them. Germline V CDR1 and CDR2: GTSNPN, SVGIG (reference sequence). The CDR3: CAWVGYRELNEQFF. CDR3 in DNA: TGTGCCTGGGTGGGGTACCGGGAGCTTAATGAGCAGTTCTTC.

The CDR3 spells CASSLVRTDTQYF. The CDR3 coding sequence is TGTGCCAGCAGTTTAGTTCGCACAGATACGCAGTATTTT. This chain joins TRBV12-3 or TRBV12-4 and TRBJ2-3; D remains ambiguous. The ends were cut back, 1 base at V and 1 base at J, with 3 bases in the middle. There are 13 residues in the CDR3.

CDR3 amino acids: CASTPVGGGETQYF. CDR3 coding DNA: TGTGCCAGCACTCCAGTGGGGGGCGGGGAGACCCAGTACTTC. The chain recombines TRBV28 with TRBJ2-5; either TRBD1 or TRBD2 may fit D (6 bases each). This CDR3 comprises 14 residues. Between the trimmed V and J ends, which lost 7 bases and 5 bases, there was a span of 17 bases. Germline lookup yields CDR1 MDHEN and CDR2 SYDVKM.

The chain's CDR3 is CASLLEDRGSGEQYF. The CDR3 DNA is TGTGCCAGCCTCCTGGAGGACAGGGGATCTGGCGAGCAGTACTTC. The chain couples TRBV2 to TRBJ2-7; 9 bases agree with TRBD1. The V and J ends lost 8 bases and 6 bases, in that order; junction bases with no gene match: 14. This CDR3 region has 15 residues. The V gene's germline CDR1 is SNHLY and CDR2 FYNNEI.

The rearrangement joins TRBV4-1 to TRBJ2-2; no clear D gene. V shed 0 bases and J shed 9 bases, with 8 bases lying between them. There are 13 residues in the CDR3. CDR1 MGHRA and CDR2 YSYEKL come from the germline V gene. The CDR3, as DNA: TGCGCCAGCAGCCAAGAGAACCCCCGGGAGCTGTTTTTT. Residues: CASSQENPRELFF.

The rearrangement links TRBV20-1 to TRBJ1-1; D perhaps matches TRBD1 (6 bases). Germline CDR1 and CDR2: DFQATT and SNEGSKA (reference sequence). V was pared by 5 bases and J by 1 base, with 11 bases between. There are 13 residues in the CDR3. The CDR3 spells CSALSDRNTEAFF. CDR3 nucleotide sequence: TGCAGTGCTTTATCGGACAGGAACACTGAAGCTTTCTTT.

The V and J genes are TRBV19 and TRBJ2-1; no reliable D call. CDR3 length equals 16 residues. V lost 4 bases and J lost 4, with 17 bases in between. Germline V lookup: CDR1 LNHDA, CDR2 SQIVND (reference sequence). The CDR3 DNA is TGTGCCAGTAGTACCCCTGTTGGTGCCTCGTACAATGAGCAGTTCTTC. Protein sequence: CASSTPVGASYNEQFF.

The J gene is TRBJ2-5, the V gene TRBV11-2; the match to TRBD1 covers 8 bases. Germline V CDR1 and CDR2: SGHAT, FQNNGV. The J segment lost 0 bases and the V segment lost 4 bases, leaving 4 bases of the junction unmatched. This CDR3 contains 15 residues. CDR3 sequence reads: CASSYNRGYQETQYF. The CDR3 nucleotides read TGTGCCAGCAGCTACAACAGGGGGTACCAAGAGACCCAGTACTTC.

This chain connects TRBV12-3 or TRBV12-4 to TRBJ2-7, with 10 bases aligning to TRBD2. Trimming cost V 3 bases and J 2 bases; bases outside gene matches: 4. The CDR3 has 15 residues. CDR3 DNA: TGTGCCAGCAGTTTGGGACTAGCGTACACCTACGAGCAGTACGTC. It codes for CASSLGLAYTYEQYV.

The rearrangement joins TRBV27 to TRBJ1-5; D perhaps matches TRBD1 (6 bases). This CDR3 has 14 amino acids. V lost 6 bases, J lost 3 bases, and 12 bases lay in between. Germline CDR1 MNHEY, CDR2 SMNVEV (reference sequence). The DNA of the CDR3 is TGTGCCAGCAGCCCTACAGGGCCCAATCAGCCCCAGCATTTT. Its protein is CASSPTGPNQPQHF.

CDR3 coding DNA: TGTGCCAGCAGCGCTGTCCAGAGGAGCACAGATACGCAGTATTTT. This sequence encodes CASSAVQRSTDTQYF. V and J are TRBV7-2 and TRBJ2-3; D gene ambiguous. V shed 5 bases and J shed 0 bases, with 12 bases lying between them. The CDR3 is made up of 15 amino acids. The germline gives CDR1 SGHTA, CDR2 FQGNSA.

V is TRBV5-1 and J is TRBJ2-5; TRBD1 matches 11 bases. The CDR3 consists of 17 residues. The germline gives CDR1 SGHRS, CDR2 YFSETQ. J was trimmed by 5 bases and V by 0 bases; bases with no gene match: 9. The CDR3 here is CASSLATGTGGFETQYF. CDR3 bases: TGCGCCAGCAGCTTGGCGACCGGGACAGGGGGATTCGAGACCCAGTACTTC.

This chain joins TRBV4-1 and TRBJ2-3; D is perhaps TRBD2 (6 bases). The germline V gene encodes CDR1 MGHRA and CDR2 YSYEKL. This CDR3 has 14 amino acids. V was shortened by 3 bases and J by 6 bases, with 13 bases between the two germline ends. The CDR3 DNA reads TGCGCCAGCAGCCATGGTACTAGCTCGGATACGCAGTATTTT. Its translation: CASSHGTSSDTQYF.

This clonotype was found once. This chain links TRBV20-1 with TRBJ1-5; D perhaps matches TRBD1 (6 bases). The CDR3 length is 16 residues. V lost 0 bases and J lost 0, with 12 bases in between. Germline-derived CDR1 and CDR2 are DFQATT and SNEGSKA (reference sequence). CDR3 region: CSARDLGGLSNQPQHF. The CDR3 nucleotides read TGCAGTGCTAGAGATCTCGGGGGGCTTAGCAATCAGCCCCAGCATTTT.

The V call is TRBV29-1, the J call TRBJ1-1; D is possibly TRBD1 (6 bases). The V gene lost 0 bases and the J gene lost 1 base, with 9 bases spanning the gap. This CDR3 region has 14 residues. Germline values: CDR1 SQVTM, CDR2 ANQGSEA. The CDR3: CSVEDPGQNTEAFF. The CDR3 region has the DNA TGCAGCGTTGAAGATCCGGGACAGAACACTGAAGCTTTCTTT.

CDR3 in DNA: TGTGCCATCAGTGGAGTGGGCAGCGGGGGGAGCACAGATACGCAGTATTTT. Translating gives CAISGVGSGGSTDTQYF. V gene TRBV10-3 combines with J gene TRBJ2-3; 9 bases match TRBD2. The germline CDR1 and CDR2 sequences are ENHRY and SYGVKD. The CDR3 covers 17 residues. J lost 0 bases, V lost 4 bases, and 8 bases had no gene match.

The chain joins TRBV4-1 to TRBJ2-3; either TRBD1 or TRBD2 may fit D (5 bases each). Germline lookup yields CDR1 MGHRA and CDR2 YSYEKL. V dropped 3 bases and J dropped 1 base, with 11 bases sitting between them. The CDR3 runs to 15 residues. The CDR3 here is CASSHEPGRTDTQYF. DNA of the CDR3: TGCGCCAGCAGCCATGAGCCGGGACGCACAGATACGCAGTATTTT.

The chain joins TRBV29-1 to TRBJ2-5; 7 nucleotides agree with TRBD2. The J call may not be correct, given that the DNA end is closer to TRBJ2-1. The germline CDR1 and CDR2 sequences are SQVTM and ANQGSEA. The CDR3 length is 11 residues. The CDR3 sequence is CSVDGGRPQFF. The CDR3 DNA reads TGCAGCGTCGACGGCGGGAGACCCCAGTTCTTC.

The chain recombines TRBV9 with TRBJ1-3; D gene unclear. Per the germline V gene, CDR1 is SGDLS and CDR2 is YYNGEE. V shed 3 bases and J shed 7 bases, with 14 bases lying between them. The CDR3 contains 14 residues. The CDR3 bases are TGTGCCAGCAGCGCCCAACAGAGCCGGAACACCATATATTTT. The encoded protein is CASSAQQSRNTIYF.

The CDR3 spells CASSPRLRGSYNEQFF. DNA for the CDR3: TGTGCCAGCAGCCCCCGACTCCGGGGCTCCTACAATGAGCAGTTCTTC. The chain carries TRBV9 and TRBJ2-1, with D possibly TRBD2 on 5 matching bases. V was cut by 4 bases and J by 0 bases, with 14 bases left in between. Germline loops: CDR1 SGDLS, CDR2 YYNGEE. This CDR3 is built from 16 residues.

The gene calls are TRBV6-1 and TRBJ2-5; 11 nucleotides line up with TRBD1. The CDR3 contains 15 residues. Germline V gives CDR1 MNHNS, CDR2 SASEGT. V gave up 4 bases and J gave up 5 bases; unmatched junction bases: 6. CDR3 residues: CASSGDRGTLETQYF. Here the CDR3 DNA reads TGTGCCAGCAGTGGGGACAGGGGGACACTGGAGACCCAGTACTTC.

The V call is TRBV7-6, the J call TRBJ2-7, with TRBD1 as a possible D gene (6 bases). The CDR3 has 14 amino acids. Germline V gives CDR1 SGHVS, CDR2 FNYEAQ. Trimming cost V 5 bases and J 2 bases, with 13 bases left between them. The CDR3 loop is CASSPRGSAYEQYV. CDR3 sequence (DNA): TGTGCCAGCAGCCCCAGGGGATCTGCCTACGAGCAGTACGTC.